This T cell receptor beta chain was profiled in a study of blood T cell repertoires in COVID-19. Per germline, CDR1 LNHDA and CDR2 SQIVND (reference sequence). CDR3 length: 14 amino acids. The V end was cut by 4 bases, the J end by 5 bases, with 12 bases between. Sequencing used immunoSEQ multiplex PCR; TCRdb keeps in-frame clones, though not all of them. The sample carries fewer than 40,000 clones, around three quarters recorded once. The chain carries TRBV19 and TRBJ1-3; D gene unclear. What was sequenced was peripheral blood. The TCR comes from a man of 80 years or more with active or convalescent COVID-19. CDR3 protein: CASSRRTERNTIYF. The CDR3 DNA reads as TGTGCCAGTAGTAGGCGCACAGAAAGAAACACCATATATTTT.